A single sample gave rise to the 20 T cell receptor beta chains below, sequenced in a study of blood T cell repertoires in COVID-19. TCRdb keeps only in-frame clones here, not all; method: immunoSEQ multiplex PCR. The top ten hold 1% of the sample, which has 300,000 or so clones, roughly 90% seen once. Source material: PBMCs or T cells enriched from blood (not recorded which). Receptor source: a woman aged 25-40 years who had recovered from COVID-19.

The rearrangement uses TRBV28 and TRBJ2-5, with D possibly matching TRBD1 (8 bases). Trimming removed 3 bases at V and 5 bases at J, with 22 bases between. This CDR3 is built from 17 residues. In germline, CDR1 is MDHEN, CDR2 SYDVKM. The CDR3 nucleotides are TGTGCCAGCAGTTTGACCTGGCCCGGACAGGGAGGGGAGACCCAGTACTTC. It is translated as CASSLTWPGQGGETQYF.

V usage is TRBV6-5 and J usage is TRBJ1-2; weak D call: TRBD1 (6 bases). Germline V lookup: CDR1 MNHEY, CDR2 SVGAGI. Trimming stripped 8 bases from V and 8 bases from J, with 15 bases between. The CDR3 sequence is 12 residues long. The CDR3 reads CASHRGAGGYTF. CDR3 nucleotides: TGTGCCAGCCACCGGGGGGCGGGAGGCTACACCTTC.

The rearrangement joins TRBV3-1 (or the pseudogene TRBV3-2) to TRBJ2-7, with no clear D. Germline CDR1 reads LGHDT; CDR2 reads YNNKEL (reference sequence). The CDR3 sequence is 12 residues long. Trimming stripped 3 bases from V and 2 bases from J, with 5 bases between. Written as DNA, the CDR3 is TGTGCCAGCAGCCACGGAGCCTACGAGCAGTACTTC. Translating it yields CASSHGAYEQYF.

The CDR3 DNA sequence: TGTGCCAGCAGGCAGGGACTCAACAATGAGCAGTTCTTC. Translation: CASRQGLNNEQFF. The J gene is TRBJ2-1, the V gene TRBV28; possible D gene TRBD2, 6 bases. The CDR3 spans 13 residues. Trimming pared 6 bases from V and 5 bases from J, leaving 11 bases between. The germline CDR1 and CDR2 sequences are MDHEN and SYDVKM.

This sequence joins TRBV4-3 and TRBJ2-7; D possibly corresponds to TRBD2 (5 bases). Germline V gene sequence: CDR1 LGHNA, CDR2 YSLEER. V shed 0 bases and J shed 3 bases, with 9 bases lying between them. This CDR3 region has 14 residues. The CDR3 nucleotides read TGCGCCAGCAGCCAAGATAGCGAACACTACGAGCAGTACTTC. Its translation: CASSQDSEHYEQYF.

The CDR3 spells CASSRGYDREDGYTF. In nucleotides, the CDR3 is TGTGCCAGCTCACGGGGATATGACAGGGAGGATGGCTACACCTTC. V usage is TRBV18 and J usage is TRBJ1-2; 7 bases are shared with TRBD1. The CDR3 extends over 15 amino acids. V lost 4 bases and J lost 6; bases outside the gene matches: 11. The germline gives CDR1 KGHSH, CDR2 LQKENI.

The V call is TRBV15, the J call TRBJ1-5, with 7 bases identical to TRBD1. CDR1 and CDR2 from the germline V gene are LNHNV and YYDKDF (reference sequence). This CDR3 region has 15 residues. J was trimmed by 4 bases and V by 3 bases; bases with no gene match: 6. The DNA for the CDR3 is TGTGCCACCAGCAGCTTAGGGGGCGGGAATCAGCCCCAGCATTTT. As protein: CATSSLGGGNQPQHF.

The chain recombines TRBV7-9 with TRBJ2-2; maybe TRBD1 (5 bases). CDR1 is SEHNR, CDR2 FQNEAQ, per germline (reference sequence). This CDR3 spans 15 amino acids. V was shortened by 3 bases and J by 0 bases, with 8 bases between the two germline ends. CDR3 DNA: TGTGCCAGCAGCTTGAGGACATCGAACACCGGGGAGCTGTTTTTT. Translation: CASSLRTSNTGELFF. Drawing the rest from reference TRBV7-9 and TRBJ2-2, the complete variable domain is DTGVSQNPRHKITKRGQNVTFRCDPISEHNRLYWYRQTLGQGPEFLTYFQNEAQLEKSRLLSDRFSAERPKGSFSTLEIQRTEQGDSAMYLCASSLRTSNTGELFFGEGSRLTVL.

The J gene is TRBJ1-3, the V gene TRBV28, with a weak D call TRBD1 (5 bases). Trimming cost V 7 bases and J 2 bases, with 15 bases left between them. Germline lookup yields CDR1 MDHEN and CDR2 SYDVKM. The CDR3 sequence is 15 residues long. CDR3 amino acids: CASNPRGRAGNTIYF. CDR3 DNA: TGTGCCAGCAACCCTAGGGGCAGGGCTGGAAACACCATATATTTT.

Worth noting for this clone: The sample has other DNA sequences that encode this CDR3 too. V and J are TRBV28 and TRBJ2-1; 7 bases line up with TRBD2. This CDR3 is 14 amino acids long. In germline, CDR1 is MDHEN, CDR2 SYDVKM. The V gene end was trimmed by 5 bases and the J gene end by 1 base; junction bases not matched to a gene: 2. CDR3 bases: TGTGCCAGCAGTCGCGGGGGATCCTACAATGAGCAGTTCTTC. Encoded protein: CASSRGGSYNEQFF.

The CDR3 loop reads CASSARTGGLKPQHF. The CDR3 bases are TGTGCCAGTAGTGCGCGGACAGGGGGATTGAAGCCCCAGCATTTT. The rearrangement links TRBV19 to TRBJ1-5, with TRBD1 identical over 10 bases. The CDR3 covers 15 residues. Germline loops: CDR1 LNHDA, CDR2 SQIVND (reference sequence). Unmatched junction bases numbered 9, after V lost 5 bases and J lost 8 bases.

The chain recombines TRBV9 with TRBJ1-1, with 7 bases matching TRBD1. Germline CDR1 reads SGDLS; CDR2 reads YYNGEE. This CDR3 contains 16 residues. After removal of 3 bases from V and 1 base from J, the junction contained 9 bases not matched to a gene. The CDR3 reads CASSALRGGGNTEAFF. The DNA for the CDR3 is TGTGCCAGCAGCGCCCTCAGAGGGGGCGGGAACACTGAAGCTTTCTTT.

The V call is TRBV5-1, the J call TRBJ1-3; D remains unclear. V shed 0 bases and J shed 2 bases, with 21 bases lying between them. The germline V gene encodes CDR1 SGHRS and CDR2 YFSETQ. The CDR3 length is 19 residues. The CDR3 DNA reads TGCGCCAGCAGCTTGGCCCCCATACGGAGCCCCCTGGCTGGAAACACCATATATTTT. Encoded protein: CASSLAPIRSPLAGNTIYF.

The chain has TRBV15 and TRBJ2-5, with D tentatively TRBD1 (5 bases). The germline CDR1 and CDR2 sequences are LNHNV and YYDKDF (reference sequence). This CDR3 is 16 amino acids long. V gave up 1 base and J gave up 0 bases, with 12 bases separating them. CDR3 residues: CATSRAGALDQETQYF. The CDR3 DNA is TGTGCCACCAGCAGAGCTGGGGCTCTGGACCAAGAGACCCAGTACTTC. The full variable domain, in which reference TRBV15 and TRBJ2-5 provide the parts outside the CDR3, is DAMVIQNPRYQVTQFGKPVTLSCSQTLNHNVMYWYQQKSSQAPKLLFHYYDKDFNNEADTPDNFQSRRPNTSFCFLDIRSPGLGDTAMYLCATSRAGALDQETQYFGPGTRLLVL.

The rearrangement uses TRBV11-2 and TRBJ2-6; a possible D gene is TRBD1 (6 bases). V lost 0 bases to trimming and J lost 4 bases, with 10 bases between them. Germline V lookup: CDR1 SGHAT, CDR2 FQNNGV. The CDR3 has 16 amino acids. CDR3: CASSLEAGAGANVLTF. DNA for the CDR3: TGTGCCAGCAGCTTAGAGGCAGGGGCCGGGGCCAACGTCCTGACTTTC.

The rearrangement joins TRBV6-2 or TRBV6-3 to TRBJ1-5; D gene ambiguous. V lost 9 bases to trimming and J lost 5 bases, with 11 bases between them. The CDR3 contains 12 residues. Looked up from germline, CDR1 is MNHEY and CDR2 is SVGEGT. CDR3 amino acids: CASSTTDQPQHF. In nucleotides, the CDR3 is TGTGCCAGTAGCACTACGGATCAGCCCCAGCATTTT.

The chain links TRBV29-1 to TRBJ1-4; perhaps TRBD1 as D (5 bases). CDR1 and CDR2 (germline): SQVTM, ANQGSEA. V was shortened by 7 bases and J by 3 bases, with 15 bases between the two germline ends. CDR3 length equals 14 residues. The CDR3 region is CSALLGGSNEKLFF. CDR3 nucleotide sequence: TGCAGCGCCCTGTTGGGGGGGTCTAATGAAAAACTGTTTTTT.

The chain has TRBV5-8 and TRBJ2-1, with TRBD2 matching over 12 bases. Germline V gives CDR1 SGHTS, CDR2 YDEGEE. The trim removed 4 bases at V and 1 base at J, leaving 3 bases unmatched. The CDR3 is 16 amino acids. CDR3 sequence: CASSPGLAGSYNEQFF. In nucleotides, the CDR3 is TGTGCCAGCAGCCCGGGACTAGCGGGTTCCTACAATGAGCAGTTCTTC.

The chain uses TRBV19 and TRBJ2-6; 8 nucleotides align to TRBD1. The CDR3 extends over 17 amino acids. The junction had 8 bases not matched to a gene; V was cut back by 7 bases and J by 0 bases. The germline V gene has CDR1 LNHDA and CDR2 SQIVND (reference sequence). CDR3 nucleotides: TGTGCCAGTACCGCCGACAGGGGCCCCTCTGGGGCCAACGTCCTGACTTTC. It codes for CASTADRGPSGANVLTF. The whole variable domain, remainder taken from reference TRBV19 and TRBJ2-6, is DGGITQSPKYLFRKEGQNVTLSCEQNLNHDAMYWYRQDPGQGLRLIYYSQIVNDFQKGDIAEGYSVSREKKESFPLTVTSAQKNPTAFYLCASTADRGPSGANVLTFGAGSRLTVL.

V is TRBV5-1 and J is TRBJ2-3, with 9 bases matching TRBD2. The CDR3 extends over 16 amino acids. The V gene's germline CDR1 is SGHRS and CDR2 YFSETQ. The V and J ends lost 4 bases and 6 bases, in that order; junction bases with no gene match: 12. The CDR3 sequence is CASSAYSGGVGDTQYF. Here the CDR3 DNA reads TGCGCCAGCAGCGCCTATAGCGGGGGAGTGGGTGATACGCAGTATTTT.